This record covers a single T cell receptor (beta chain). What it binds is not known. These data originate in a study of OX40 agonist ivuxolimab in advanced cancers. Study-wide background: The mean age was around 56 years, ranging from about 23 to 79, with about 87% of participants male. Prior anti-PD-1, anti-PD-L1 or anti-CTLA-4 therapy was allowed; less than 45% had some. Study-level points and caveats: CD4+ and CD8+ blood T cells expanded clonally by week 6 at 0.1 to 3.0 mg/kg. The average count of expanded clones was higher among CD8+ T cells than among CD4+.

Profiled with immunoSEQ multiplex PCR; TCRdb holds only in-frame clones, not every one. This repertoire shows approximately 83,000 clones, 81% found once; its top ten account for 3.5% to 6%. V shed 1 base, J shed 3 bases, and the junction held 7 bases outside the gene matches. The CDR3 loop spans 16 amino acids. Germline V gene sequence: CDR1 MGHRA, CDR2 YSYEKL. This clonotype was sampled from an adult with an advanced solid tumor such as melanoma, head and neck, liver or kidney cancer. This rearrangement joins TRBV4-1 to TRBJ2-7, with 9 bases matching TRBD1. Material: CD4+ or CD8+ T cells sorted from blood, obtained in a trial of the OX40 agonist ivuxolimab. In DNA, the CDR3 is TGCGCCAGCAGCCAAGGCCCGGGACAGGGAATCTACGAGCAGTACTTC. Residues: CASSQGPGQGIYEQYF.